Described below is a single T cell receptor beta chain sequence and its context. The antigen remains unidentified. These data originate in a study of beta chain features in type 1 diabetes. Study results and caveats: Among all four CD4+ subsets, Type 1 diabetes patients had TCRB CDR3s that were moderately but significantly shorter.

The sequenced template was cDNA made from the entire isolated RNA. The protocol was immunoSEQ multiplex PCR, while the TCRdb copy is restricted to in-frame clones and leaves out a portion. The sample has just under 150,000 clones, around 9.3% seen once. V lost 3 bases and J lost 5, with 11 bases in between. Germline V gene lookup returns CDR1 SNHLY and CDR2 FYNNEI. The CDR3 loop spans 13 amino acids. The sample was naive CD4+ T cells from blood. The clonotype originates from a man in his late teens or twenties in good health. This rearrangement joins TRBV2 to TRBJ2-7; the D is unclear. This chain's CDR3 is CASSDQEFNEQYF. CDR3 DNA sequence: TGTGCCAGCAGTGATCAGGAATTTAACGAGCAGTACTTC.